One sample yielded the 18 T cell receptor beta chains listed below, sequenced in a study of cytomegalovirus exposure and HLA in healthy donors. PCR was performed using 60 Vbeta and 13 Jbeta primers. Profiling relied on immunoSEQ multiplex PCR, and the TCRdb table lists in-frame clones only, not all of them. The table lists 98,000 or so clones, 65% to 80% of them singletons, with roughly 8.4% in the top ten. The specimen sequenced was PBMCs. All receptors derive from a human donor in good health.

This clone was observed once. The genes are TRBV5-5 and TRBJ2-2, with D uncertain. Germline CDR1 SGHKS, CDR2 YYEKEE (reference sequence). This CDR3 spans 17 amino acids. Between the trimmed V and J ends, which lost 0 bases and 1 base, there was a span of 13 bases. CDR3 bases: TGTGCCAGCAGCTTGGCCGGCGGTCACCGGAACACCGGGGAGCTGTTTTTT. Protein: CASSLAGGHRNTGELFF. Variable domain in full (rest from reference TRBV5-5 and TRBJ2-2): DAGVTQSPTHLIKTRGQQVTLRCSPISGHKSVSWYQQVLGQGPQFIFQYYEKEERGRGNFPDRFSARQFPNYSSELNVNALLLGDSALYLCASSLAGGHRNTGELFFGEGSRLTVL.

V gene TRBV14 combines with J gene TRBJ1-1; 7 bases align to TRBD1. V shed 6 bases, J shed 5 bases, and the junction held 12 bases outside the gene matches. The CDR3 is made up of 15 amino acids. Germline assignment: CDR1 SGHDN and CDR2 FVKESK. CDR3 sequence (DNA): TGTGCCAGCAGTCATAAACAGGGGCCAAGGACTGAAGCTTTCTTT. This translates into CASSHKQGPRTEAFF. Drawing the rest from reference TRBV14 and TRBJ1-1, the complete variable domain is EAGVTQFPSHSVIEKGQTVTLRCDPISGHDNLYWYRRVMGKEIKFLLHFVKESKQDESGMPNNRFLAERTGGTYSTLKVQPAELEDSGVYFCASSHKQGPRTEAFFGQGTRLTVV.

This chain joins TRBV4-1 and TRBJ1-6; no clear D gene. Trimming stripped 4 bases from V and 6 bases from J, with 13 bases between. Germline CDR1 and CDR2: MGHRA and YSYEKL. The CDR3 runs 15 residues. CDR3 protein: CASSPGVQTNSPLHF. The CDR3, as DNA: TGCGCCAGCAGCCCAGGTGTACAGACTAATTCACCCCTCCACTTT.

The rearrangement uses TRBV5-1 and TRBJ2-2; D unresolved. The CDR3 runs to 15 residues. Trimming took 3 bases from V and 7 from J, leaving 16 bases between them. The germline gives CDR1 SGHRS, CDR2 YFSETQ. CDR3 amino acids: CASSSNAGLDGELFF. CDR3 DNA: TGCGCCAGCAGCTCCAATGCCGGGTTGGACGGGGAGCTGTTTTTT.

This clone is a singleton in its sample. CDR3 DNA sequence: TGTGCCAGCAGTGAAGCCCCGGGGGTTTATGACTATGGCTACACCTTC. This encodes CASSEAPGVYDYGYTF. The chain links TRBV2 to TRBJ1-2, with D perhaps TRBD1 (5 bases). CDR3 length equals 16 residues. With 0 bases removed from V and 3 bases from J, the gap between germline ends came to 14 bases. The germline V gene encodes CDR1 SNHLY and CDR2 FYNNEI.

Note on this clone: Other DNA sequences in the sample encode the same CDR3. The chain carries TRBV30 and TRBJ2-2, with D possibly TRBD1 on 6 matching bases. The CDR3 spans 15 residues. Germline V lookup: CDR1 GTSNPN, CDR2 SVGIG (reference sequence). Trimming took 0 bases from V and 5 from J, leaving 13 bases between them. Written as DNA, the CDR3 is TGTGCCTGGAGTGTAAGGGGGAGAGTTACCGGGGAGCTGTTTTTT. It yields the protein CAWSVRGRVTGELFF.

The rearrangement joins TRBV5-1 to TRBJ2-7; D is unclear. The germline V and J ends were trimmed by 0 bases and 2 bases, with 9 bases remaining between them. Germline V gene data show CDR1 as SGHRS and CDR2 as YFSETQ. This CDR3 spans 14 amino acids. CDR3 nucleotide sequence: TGCGCCAGCAGCTTGGCCGCTAGTGCCTACGAGCAGTACTTC. This sequence encodes CASSLAASAYEQYF. Complete variable domain (other parts from reference TRBV5-1 and TRBJ2-7): KAGVTQTPRYLIKTRGQQVTLSCSPISGHRSVSWYQQTPGQGLQFLFEYFSETQRNKGNFPGRFSGRQFSNSRSEMNVSTLELGDSALYLCASSLAASAYEQYFGPGTRLTVT.

CDR3 nucleotides: TGCGCCAGCAGTGAAGAGACTAGCGGGGTTGGGACGCAGTATTTT. Amino acid sequence: CASSEETSGVGTQYF. The chain is built from TRBV10-1 and TRBJ2-3; 11 bases align to TRBD2. CDR1 is WNHNN, CDR2 SYGVQD, per germline (reference sequence). J gave up 9 bases and V 3 bases, and 8 bases lay outside the gene matches. The CDR3 is 15 amino acids.

This clone has only one observation. The rearrangement uses TRBV15 and TRBJ2-5; D possibly corresponds to TRBD2 (6 bases). This CDR3 is 14 amino acids long. Germline CDR1 and CDR2: LNHNV and YYDKDF (reference sequence). The V end lost 0 bases, the J end lost 5 bases, and 10 bases lay between the germline ends. DNA of the CDR3: TGTGCCACCAGCAGAGACGCAGGGAGGGAGACCCAGTACTTC. It specifies CATSRDAGRETQYF.

The chain employs TRBV5-1 and TRBJ2-4; D is unclear. V dropped 0 bases and J dropped 0 bases, with 4 bases sitting between them. CDR3 length: 14 residues. Germline-derived CDR1 and CDR2 are SGHRS and YFSETQ. CDR3 region: CASSLDIAKNIQYF. The CDR3 coding sequence is TGCGCCAGCAGCTTGGACATAGCCAAAAACATTCAGTACTTC.

In this sample, this clone turned up once. The chain combines TRBV7-8 with TRBJ2-7, with 11 bases matching TRBD2. The germline V gene has CDR1 SGHVS and CDR2 FQNEAQ. J was trimmed by 2 bases and V by 1 base; bases with no gene match: 7. The CDR3 has 17 residues. The CDR3 region has the DNA TGTGCCAGCAGCTTAGGCGGACTAGCGGGCAACCCCTACGAGCAGTACTTC. It translates to CASSLGGLAGNPYEQYF.

The chain joins TRBV5-1 to TRBJ2-4; 8 bases are a match to TRBD2. The CDR3 contains 15 residues. Germline V gives CDR1 SGHRS, CDR2 YFSETQ. J was trimmed by 9 bases and V by 4 bases; bases with no gene match: 12. CDR3 region: CASSPQASGSLIQYF. CDR3 in DNA: TGCGCCAGCAGCCCGCAGGCTAGCGGGTCCCTCATTCAGTACTTC.

The rearrangement joins TRBV5-1 to TRBJ2-2; TRBD1 matches 7 bases. CDR1 SGHRS and CDR2 YFSETQ come from the germline V gene. The CDR3 consists of 16 residues. Losses at the gene ends were 4 bases for V and 0 bases for J; bases not matched to a gene: 6. The CDR3 bases are TGCGCCAGCAGCCGGACAGGTAGTGCGAACACCGGGGAGCTGTTTTTT. Residues: CASSRTGSANTGELFF.

As for this clone: Distinct nucleotide sequences in the sample also encode this CDR3. The chain is built from TRBV29-1 and TRBJ1-2; unclear D gene. CDR1 is SQVTM, CDR2 ANQGSEA, per germline. The CDR3 has 12 residues. Trimming pared 0 bases from V and 2 bases from J, leaving 4 bases between. CDR3 coding DNA: TGCAGCGTTGAAGAGGCCAACTATGGCTACACCTTC. It yields the protein CSVEEANYGYTF.

The rearrangement joins TRBV7-6 to TRBJ2-2, with D unclear. The CDR3 sequence is 15 residues long. Germline values: CDR1 SGHVS, CDR2 FNYEAQ. The V end was cut by 2 bases, the J end by 4 bases, with 11 bases between. The CDR3 protein is CASSLNGGPTGELFF. The CDR3 nucleotides read TGTGCCAGCAGCTTAAACGGCGGCCCCACCGGGGAGCTGTTTTTT. The full variable domain, completed using reference TRBV7-6 and TRBJ2-2, is GAGVSQSPRYKVTKRGQDVALRCDPISGHVSLYWYRQALGQGPEFLTYFNYEAQQDKSGLPNDRFSAERPEGSISTLTIQRTEQRDSAMYRCASSLNGGPTGELFFGEGSRLTVL.

The chain joins TRBV2 to TRBJ2-2, with D unresolved. The V gene lost 7 bases and the J gene lost 2 bases, with 14 bases spanning the gap. This CDR3 comprises 15 residues. Per germline, CDR1 SNHLY and CDR2 FYNNEI. The chain's CDR3 is CASTRLESNTGELFF. The DNA of the CDR3 is TGTGCCAGCACCAGACTCGAAAGCAACACCGGGGAGCTGTTTTTT.

The rearrangement joins TRBV4-2 to TRBJ1-4; D is ambiguous. Germline V lookup: CDR1 LGHNA, CDR2 YNFKEQ. The V end was cut by 4 bases, the J end by 2 bases, with 17 bases between. The CDR3 contains 17 residues. Here the CDR3 DNA reads TGTGCCAGCAGCCCGTTCCGAGAGGGAAGTACTAATGAAAAACTGTTTTTT. Translation: CASSPFREGSTNEKLFF.

This chain links TRBV29-1 with TRBJ2-7, with 7 bases aligning to TRBD2. Trimming cost V 7 bases and J 7 bases; bases outside gene matches: 13. Germline V gives CDR1 SQVTM, CDR2 ANQGSEA. This CDR3 comprises 13 residues. In DNA, the CDR3 is TGCAGCGGAGCGGGACTACGTAGGGGTGAGCAGTACTTC. Protein sequence: CSGAGLRRGEQYF.